The clone carrying this T cell receptor (beta chain) was seen ten or more times. Antigen specificity is unknown. The sequence runs out 3 residues before the end of the CDR3; the remainder is reconstructed from the germline J gene. The entry originates in a study of T cell clonality in common variable immunodeficiency. Regarding the study as a whole: The cause of increased CVID clonality remains unclear without subpopulation sequencing. Reportedly, TCR beta sequences from common variable immunodeficiency showed fewer deletions and N-nucleotide insertions.

Clones were read by immunoSEQ multiplex PCR, and TCRdb kept only the in-frame ones, dropping some. The sample holds just over 20,000 clones, and no clone turns up only once. CDR1 is KGHSH, CDR2 LQKENI, per germline. There are 14 residues in the CDR3. J gave up 6 bases and V 0 bases, and 0 bases lay outside the gene matches. The rearrangement uses TRBV18 and TRBJ1-4; 8 nucleotides align to TRBD1. The sequence was obtained from a human donor with common variable immunodeficiency. The source material was peripheral blood mononuclear cells. CDR3 bases read: TGTGCCAGCTCACCACCGGGACAGGATGAAAAA. This translates into CASSPPGQDEK. The whole CDR3 sequence is CASSPPGQDEKLFF.